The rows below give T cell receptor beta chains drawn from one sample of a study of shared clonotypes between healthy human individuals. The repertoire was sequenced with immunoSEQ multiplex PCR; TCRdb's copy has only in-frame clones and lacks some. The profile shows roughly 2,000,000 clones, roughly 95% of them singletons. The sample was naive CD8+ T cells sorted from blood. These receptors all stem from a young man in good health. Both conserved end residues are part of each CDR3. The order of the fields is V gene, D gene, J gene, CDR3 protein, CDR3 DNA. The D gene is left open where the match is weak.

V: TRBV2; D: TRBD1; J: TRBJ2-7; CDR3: CASSLKLYVTGDEQYF; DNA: TGTGCCAGCAGTCTAAAACTTTACGTGACAGGGGACGAGCAGTACTTC
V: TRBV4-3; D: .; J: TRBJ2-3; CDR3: CASSQRVLASTDTQYF; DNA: TGCGCCAGCAGCCAACGCGTACTAGCCAGCACAGATACGCAGTATTTT
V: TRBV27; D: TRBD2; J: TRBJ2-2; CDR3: CASSLMRPAGGTGELFF; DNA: TGTGCCAGCAGCCTTATGAGACCGGCGGGGGGCACCGGGGAGCTGTTTTTT
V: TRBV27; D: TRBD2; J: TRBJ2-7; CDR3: CASSLSRAAGRLEQYF; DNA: TGTGCCAGCAGTTTAAGTAGGGCAGCGGGGCGCCTCGAGCAGTACTTC
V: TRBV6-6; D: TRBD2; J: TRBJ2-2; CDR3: CASSYTGGITGELFF; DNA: TGTGCCAGCAGTTATACGGGGGGGATCACCGGGGAGCTGTTTTTT
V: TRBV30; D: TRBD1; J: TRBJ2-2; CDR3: CAWSEGQGVHGELFF; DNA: TGTGCCTGGAGTGAGGGACAGGGGGTTCACGGGGAGCTGTTTTTT
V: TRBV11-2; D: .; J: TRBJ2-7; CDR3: CASSYGTRYEQYF; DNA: TGTGCCAGCAGCTACGGGACGCGGTACGAGCAGTACTTC
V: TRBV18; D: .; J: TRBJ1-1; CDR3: CASSPETRGVTEAFF; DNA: TGTGCCAGCTCACCTGAGACCCGGGGGGTCACTGAAGCTTTCTTT
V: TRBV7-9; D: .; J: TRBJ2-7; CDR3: CASSSGHSEAYEQYF; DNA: TGTGCCAGCAGCTCAGGACACTCGGAAGCCTACGAGCAGTACTTC
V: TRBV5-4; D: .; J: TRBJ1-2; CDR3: CASSLVGGENNGYTF; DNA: TGTGCCAGCAGCTTGGTGGGAGGGGAGAACAATGGCTACACCTTC
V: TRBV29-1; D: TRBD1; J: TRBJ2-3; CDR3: CSVVGGTGITDTQYF; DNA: TGCAGCGTTGTTGGCGGGACAGGGATCACAGATACGCAGTATTTT
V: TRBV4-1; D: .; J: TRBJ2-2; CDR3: CASSQVSGANTGELFF; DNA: TGCGCCAGCAGCCAAGTTTCAGGGGCGAACACCGGGGAGCTGTTTTTT
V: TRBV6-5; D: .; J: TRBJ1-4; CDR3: CASSYGAGGKLFF; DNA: TGTGCCAGCAGTTACGGTGCTGGGGGAAAACTGTTTTTT
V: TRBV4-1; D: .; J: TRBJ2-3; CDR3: CASSQGPAADTQYF; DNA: TGCGCCAGCAGCCAAGGTCCGGCGGCGGATACGCAGTATTTT